This T cell receptor (beta chain) was recorded in a study of CD8 T cells in ankylosing spondylitis (dated by TCRdb to the late 2010s). Context from the whole study: To find TCR variants linked to disease, the study profiled T cell receptor beta repertoires in ankylosing spondylitis patients and healthy donors. In total, the full study cohort was made up of some 100 healthy donors and some 26 ankylosing spondylitis patients. Samples of peripheral blood were taken, and for ankylosing spondylitis patients, synovial fluid was collected as well. Paper-wide results and their limitations: A CD8+ phenotype was shown by the disease-linked clones, which were found at relatively low frequencies in peripheral blood. The disease-linked clones were reported as significantly enriched in matched synovial fluid samples from ankylosing spondylitis patients. Blood from ankylosing spondylitis patients appeared to be characterized by a TCR beta motif composed of several highly homologous amino acid variants. Some TCR beta motif variants had previously been reported in synovial fluid and blood of reactive arthritis patients, which suggested common disease-initiation mechanisms.

The reads were generated on an Illumina HiSeq 2500. Quantitative 5'-RACE with molecular barcodes was used to prepare TCR beta libraries. Per the source publication's procedure: To identify disease-linked TCR variants, a new computational method was used, one built on a probabilistic model of VDJ rearrangement. TCRdb ran its own pipeline on the public reads, namely fastp trimming at Q25 and MiXCR clone calling, and kept in-frame beta chains. Rows matching on CDR3 protein sequence are summarized as one entry with the most common DNA and genes. Here the V and J calls rest on TCRdb's processing, not on the authors' analysis. Counted in this sample were about 130,000 distinct CDR3 sequences; 9.3% of them appeared once. The leading ten clones occupy 2.5% to 4% of the sample. This clonotype was detected many times. Its target antigen remains unknown. Per-nucleotide qualities are absent, and no much larger clonotype sits a single base away.

Relative to germline, V is 1 base shorter and J is 0 bases shorter, with 7 bases between their ends. CDR1 and CDR2 (SNHLY, FYNNEI) derive from the germline V gene. The CDR3 runs 16 amino acids, cysteine and phenylalanine included. Kept here is only the CDR3 DNA, which spans 48 bases and is read in frame from base 1. The sequenced material came from blood, either unsorted or a sorted T cell fraction (not recorded which). The chain links TRBV2 with TRBJ2-6, with the D gene not confidently named. The sequence was collected from a male donor with ankylosing spondylitis or in good health (not recorded which). The nucleotide sequence is given as TGTGCCAGCAGTGAAGTGAGAAACTCTGGGGCCAACGTCCTGACTTTC. Its translation reads: CASSEVRNSGANVLTF.